The present T cell receptor (beta chain) was sequenced within a study of cytomegalovirus exposure and HLA in healthy donors. The PCR ran on 60 Vbeta and 13 Jbeta primers. Data came from immunoSEQ multiplex PCR; TCRdb stores just in-frame clones and leaves some out. The top ten hold nearly 2.5% of the sample, which has around 180,000 clones, 80% to 90% seen once. The CDR3 runs to 16 residues. The germline CDR1 and CDR2 sequences are SEHNR and FQNEAQ (reference sequence). V was clipped by 4 bases and J by 2 bases; unmatched bases: 7. The rearrangement links TRBV7-9 to TRBJ2-7; 11 bases align to TRBD1. This clonotype was obtained from a male donor in good health and CMV-seronegative. The sample comprised PBMCs. The CDR3 loop reads CASSSPDRGRPYEQYF. In nucleotides, the CDR3 is TGTGCCAGCAGCTCACCGGACAGGGGGCGACCCTACGAGCAGTACTTC. The full variable domain, in which reference TRBV7-9 and TRBJ2-7 provide the parts outside the CDR3, is DTGVSQNPRHKITKRGQNVTFRCDPISEHNRLYWYRQTLGQGPEFLTYFQNEAQLEKSRLLSDRFSAERPKGSFSTLEIQRTEQGDSAMYLCASSSPDRGRPYEQYFGPGTRLTVT.